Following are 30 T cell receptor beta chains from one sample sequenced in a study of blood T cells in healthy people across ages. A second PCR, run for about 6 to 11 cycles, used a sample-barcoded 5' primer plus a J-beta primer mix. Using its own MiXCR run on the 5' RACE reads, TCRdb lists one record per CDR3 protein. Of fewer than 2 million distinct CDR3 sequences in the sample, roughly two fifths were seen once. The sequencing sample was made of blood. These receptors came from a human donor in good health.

CDR3 amino acids: CATSRVPGSGANVLTF. The CDR3 DNA follows: TGTGCCACCAGCAGAGTTCCAGGTTCTGGGGCCAACGTCCTGACTTTC. The genes are TRBV15 and TRBJ2-6; D gene ambiguous. The CDR3 contains 16 residues. V was cut by 1 base and J by 1 base, with 8 bases left in between. In germline, CDR1 is LNHNV, CDR2 YYDKDF (reference sequence).

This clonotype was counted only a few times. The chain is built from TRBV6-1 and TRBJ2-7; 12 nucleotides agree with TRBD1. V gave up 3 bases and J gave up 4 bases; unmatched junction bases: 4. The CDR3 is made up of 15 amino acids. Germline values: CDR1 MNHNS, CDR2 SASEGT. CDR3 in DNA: TGTGCCAGCAGTGACCAGGGACAGGGGGCGTACGAGCAGTACTTC. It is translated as CASSDQGQGAYEQYF.

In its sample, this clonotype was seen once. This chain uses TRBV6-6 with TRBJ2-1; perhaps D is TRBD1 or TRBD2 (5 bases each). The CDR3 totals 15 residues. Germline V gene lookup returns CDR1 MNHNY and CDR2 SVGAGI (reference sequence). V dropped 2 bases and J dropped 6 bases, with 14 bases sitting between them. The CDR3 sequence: CASSYMIGTGNEQFF. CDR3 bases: TGTGCCAGCAGTTACATGATAGGGACGGGCAATGAGCAGTTCTTC.

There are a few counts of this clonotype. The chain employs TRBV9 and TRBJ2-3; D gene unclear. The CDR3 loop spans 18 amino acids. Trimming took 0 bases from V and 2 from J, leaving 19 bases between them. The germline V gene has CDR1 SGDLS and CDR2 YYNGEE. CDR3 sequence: CASSVGFLRQSSTDTQYF. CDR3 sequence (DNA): TGTGCCAGCAGCGTAGGGTTCCTGCGGCAGTCGTCCACAGATACGCAGTATTTT.

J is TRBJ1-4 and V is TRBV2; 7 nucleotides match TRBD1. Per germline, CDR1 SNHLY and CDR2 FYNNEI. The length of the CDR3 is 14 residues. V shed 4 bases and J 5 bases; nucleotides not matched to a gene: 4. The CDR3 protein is CASSVQGGNEKLFF. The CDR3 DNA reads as TGTGCCAGCAGTGTCCAGGGGGGGAATGAAAAACTGTTTTTT.

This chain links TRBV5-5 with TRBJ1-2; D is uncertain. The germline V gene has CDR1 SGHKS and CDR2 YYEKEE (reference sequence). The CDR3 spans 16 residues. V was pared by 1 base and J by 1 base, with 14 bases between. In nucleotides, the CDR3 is TGTGCCAGCAGCTTGAACAGTGCAATACTTAACTATGGCTACACCTTC. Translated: CASSLNSAILNYGYTF.

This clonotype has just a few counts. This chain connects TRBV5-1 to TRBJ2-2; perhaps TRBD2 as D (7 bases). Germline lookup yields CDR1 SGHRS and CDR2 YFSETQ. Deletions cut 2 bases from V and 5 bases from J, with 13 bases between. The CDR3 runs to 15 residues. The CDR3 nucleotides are TGCGCCAGCAGCTTCGGGGGGCGTGGAACCGGGGAGCTGTTTTTT. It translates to CASSFGGRGTGELFF.

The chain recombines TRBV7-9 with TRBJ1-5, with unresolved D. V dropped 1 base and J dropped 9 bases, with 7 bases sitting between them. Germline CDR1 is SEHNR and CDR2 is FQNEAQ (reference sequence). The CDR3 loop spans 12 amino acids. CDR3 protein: CASSLEGGPQHF. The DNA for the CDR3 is TGTGCCAGCAGCTTAGAAGGTGGGCCCCAGCATTTT.

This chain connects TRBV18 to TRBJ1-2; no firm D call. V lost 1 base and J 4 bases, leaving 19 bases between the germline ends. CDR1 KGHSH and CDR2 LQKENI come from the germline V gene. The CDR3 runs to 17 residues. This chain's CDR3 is CASSPQGVNVNPYGYTF. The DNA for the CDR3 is TGTGCCAGCTCACCACAAGGTGTCAACGTAAACCCCTATGGCTACACCTTC.

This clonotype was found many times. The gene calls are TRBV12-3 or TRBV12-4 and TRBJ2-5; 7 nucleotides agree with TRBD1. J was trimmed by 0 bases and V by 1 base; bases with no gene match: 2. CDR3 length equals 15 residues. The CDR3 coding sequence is TGTGCCAGCAGTTTAGGAGACAGGGACCAAGAGACCCAGTACTTC. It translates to CASSLGDRDQETQYF.

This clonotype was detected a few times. CDR3 bases: TGTGCCAGCAGTTACTCGGGGCAGGCCCGCACAGATACGCAGTATTTT. Translation: CASSYSGQARTDTQYF. The chain couples TRBV6-2 or TRBV6-3 to TRBJ2-3; D is possibly TRBD1 (5 bases). Germline V gene data show CDR1 as MNHEY and CDR2 as SVGEGT. The V gene lost 0 bases and the J gene lost 1 base, with 11 bases spanning the gap. The CDR3 has 16 amino acids.

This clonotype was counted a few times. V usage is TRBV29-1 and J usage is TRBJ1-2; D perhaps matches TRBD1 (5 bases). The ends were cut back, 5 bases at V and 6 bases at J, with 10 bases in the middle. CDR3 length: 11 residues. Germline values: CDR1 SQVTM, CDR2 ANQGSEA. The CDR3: CSVLGTDGYTF. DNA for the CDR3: TGCAGCGTTCTTGGGACCGATGGCTACACCTTC.

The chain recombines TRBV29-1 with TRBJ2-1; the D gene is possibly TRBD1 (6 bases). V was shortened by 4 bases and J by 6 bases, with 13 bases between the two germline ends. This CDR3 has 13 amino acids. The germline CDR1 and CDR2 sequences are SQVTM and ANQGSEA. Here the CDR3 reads CSVAGATGNEQFF. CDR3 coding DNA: TGCAGCGTTGCAGGGGCAACTGGCAATGAGCAGTTCTTC.

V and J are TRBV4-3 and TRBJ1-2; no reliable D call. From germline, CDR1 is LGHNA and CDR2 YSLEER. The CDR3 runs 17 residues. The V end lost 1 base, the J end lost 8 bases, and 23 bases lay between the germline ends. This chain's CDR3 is CASSQALAQDVGVGYTF. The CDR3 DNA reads TGCGCCAGCAGCCAAGCCCTCGCGCAGGACGTCGGGGTCGGCTACACCTTC.

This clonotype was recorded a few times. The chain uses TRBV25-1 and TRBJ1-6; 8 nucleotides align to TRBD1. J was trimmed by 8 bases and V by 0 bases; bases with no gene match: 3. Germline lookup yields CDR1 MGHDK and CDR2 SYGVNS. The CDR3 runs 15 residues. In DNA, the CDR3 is TGTGCCAGCAGTGAATACGGGACAGGCTATTCACCCCTCCACTTT. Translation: CASSEYGTGYSPLHF. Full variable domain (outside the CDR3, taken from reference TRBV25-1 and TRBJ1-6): EADIYQTPRYLVIGTGKKITLECSQTMGHDKMYWYQQDPGMELHLIHYSYGVNSTEKGDLSSESTVSRIRTEHFPLTLESARPSHTSQYLCASSEYGTGYSPLHFGNGTRLTVT.

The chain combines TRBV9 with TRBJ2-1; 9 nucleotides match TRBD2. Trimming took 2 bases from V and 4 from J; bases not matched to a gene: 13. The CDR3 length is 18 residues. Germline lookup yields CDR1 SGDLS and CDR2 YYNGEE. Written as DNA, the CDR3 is TGTGCCAGCAGCGTCGGGACTAGCACTTACTCGGGGTACAATGAGCAGTTCTTC. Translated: CASSVGTSTYSGYNEQFF.

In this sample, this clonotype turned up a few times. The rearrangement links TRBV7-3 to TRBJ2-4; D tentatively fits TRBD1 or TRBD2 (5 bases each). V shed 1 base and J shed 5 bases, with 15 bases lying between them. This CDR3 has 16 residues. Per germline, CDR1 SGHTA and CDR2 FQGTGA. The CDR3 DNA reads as TGTGCCAGCAGCTTAAGGCCTGAGCCGGGACAAAACATTCAGTACTTC. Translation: CASSLRPEPGQNIQYF.

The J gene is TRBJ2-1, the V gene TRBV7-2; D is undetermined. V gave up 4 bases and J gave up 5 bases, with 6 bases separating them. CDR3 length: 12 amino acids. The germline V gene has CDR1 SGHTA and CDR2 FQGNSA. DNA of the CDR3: TGTGCCAGCAGCTCCGATAACAATGAGCAGTTCTTC. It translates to CASSSDNNEQFF.

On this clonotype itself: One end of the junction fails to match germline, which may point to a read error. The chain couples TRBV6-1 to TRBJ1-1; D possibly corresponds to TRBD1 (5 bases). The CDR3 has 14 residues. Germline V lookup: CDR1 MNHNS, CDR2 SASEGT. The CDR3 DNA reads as TGTGCCAGCAGTGCCCTGACAGTGAACACTGAGGCTTTCTTT. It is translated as CASSALTVNTEAFF.

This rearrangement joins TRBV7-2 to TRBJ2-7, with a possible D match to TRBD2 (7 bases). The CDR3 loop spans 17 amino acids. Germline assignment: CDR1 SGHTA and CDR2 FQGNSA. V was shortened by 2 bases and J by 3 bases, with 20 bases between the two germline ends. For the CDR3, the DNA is TGTGCCAGCAGCTTAAGTTTGGGGGGGCAAATTAACTACGAGCAGTACTTC. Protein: CASSLSLGGQINYEQYF.

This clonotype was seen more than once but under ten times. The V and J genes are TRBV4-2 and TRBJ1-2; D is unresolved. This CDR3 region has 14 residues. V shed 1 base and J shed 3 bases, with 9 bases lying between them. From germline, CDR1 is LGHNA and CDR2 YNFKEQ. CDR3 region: CASSQGPADYGYTF. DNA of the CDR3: TGTGCCAGCAGCCAAGGGCCGGCTGACTATGGCTACACCTTC.

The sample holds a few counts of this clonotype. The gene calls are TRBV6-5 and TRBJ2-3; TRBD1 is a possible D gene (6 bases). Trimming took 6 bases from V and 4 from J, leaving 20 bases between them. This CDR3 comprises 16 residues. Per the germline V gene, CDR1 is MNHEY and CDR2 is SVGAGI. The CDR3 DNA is TGTGCCAGCAGAGTCAGGGGTGTAATGAGGGCAGATACGCAGTATTTT. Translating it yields CASRVRGVMRADTQYF.

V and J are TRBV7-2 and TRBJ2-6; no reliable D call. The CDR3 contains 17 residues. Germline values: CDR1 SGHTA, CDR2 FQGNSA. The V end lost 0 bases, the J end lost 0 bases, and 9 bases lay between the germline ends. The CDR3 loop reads CASSLARDSSGANVLTF. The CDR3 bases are TGTGCCAGCAGCTTAGCAAGGGATTCCTCTGGGGCCAACGTCCTGACTTTC.

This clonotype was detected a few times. The CDR3 region has the DNA TGCAGCGTTGGAGGGACTAGCGGGCCCTACGAGCAGTACTTC. It codes for CSVGGTSGPYEQYF. J is TRBJ2-7 and V is TRBV29-1; 12 positions match TRBD2. The CDR3 sequence is 14 residues long. Per germline, CDR1 SQVTM and CDR2 ANQGSEA. V gave up 4 bases and J gave up 2 bases; unmatched junction bases: 3.

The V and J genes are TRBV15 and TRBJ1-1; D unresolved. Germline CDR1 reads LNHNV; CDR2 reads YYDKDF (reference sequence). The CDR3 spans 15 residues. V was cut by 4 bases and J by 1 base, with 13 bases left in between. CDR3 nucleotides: TGTGCCACCAGCAACGCGGGGAAGGGGAACACTGAAGCTTTCTTT. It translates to CATSNAGKGNTEAFF.

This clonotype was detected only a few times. DNA for the CDR3: TGTGCCAGCAACACAGGTCCCTACAATGAGCAGTACTTC. Amino acids: CASNTGPYNEQYF. J is TRBJ2-1 and V is TRBV2, with a tentative D call TRBD1 (5 bases). The J call is uncertain, as TRBJ2-7 better fits the DNA end. CDR1 SNHLY and CDR2 FYNNEI come from the germline V gene. The length of the CDR3 is 13 residues.

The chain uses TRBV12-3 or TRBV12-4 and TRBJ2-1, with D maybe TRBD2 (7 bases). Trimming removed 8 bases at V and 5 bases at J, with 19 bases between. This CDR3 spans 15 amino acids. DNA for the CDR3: TGTGCCAGCGGGGGCAGGGAGGGCATGGACAATGAGCAGTTCTTC. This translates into CASGGREGMDNEQFF.

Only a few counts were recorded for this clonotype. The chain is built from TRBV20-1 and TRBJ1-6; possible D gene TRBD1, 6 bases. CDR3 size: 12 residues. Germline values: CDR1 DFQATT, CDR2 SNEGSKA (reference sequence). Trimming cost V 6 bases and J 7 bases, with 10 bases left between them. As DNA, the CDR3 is TGCAGTGCCCTAGACAGGAATTCACCCCTCCACTTT. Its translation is CSALDRNSPLHF.

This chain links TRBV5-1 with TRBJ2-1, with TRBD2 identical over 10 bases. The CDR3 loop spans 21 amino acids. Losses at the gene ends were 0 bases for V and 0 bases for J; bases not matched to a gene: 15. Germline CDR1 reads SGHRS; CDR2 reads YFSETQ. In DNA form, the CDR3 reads TGCGCCAGCAGCTTGGCCGGGCTAGCGGGGGCCCTGTCTACCTCCTACAATGAGCAGTTCTTC. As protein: CASSLAGLAGALSTSYNEQFF.

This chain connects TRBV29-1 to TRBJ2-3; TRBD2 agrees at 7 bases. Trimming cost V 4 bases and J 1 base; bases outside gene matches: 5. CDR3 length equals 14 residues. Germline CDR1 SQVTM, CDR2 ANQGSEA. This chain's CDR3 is CSVGLALGTDTQYF. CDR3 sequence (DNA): TGCAGCGTTGGACTAGCTCTCGGCACAGATACGCAGTATTTT.